Detailed here is one T cell receptor (beta chain). Germline V gene data show CDR1 as SGHTA and CDR2 as FQGNSA. This CDR3 has 11 residues. V was pared by 4 bases and J by 2 bases, with 2 bases between. The repertoire was sequenced with immunoSEQ multiplex PCR; TCRdb's copy has only in-frame clones and lacks some. The profile shows roughly 160,000 clones, more than 65% of them singletons. This entry comes from a study of blood T cell repertoires in COVID-19. In the study overall: The study drew acute and convalescent COVID-19 samples from the United States, Italy and Spain.

The origin of this receptor is a man between 70 and 80 years old with active or convalescent COVID-19. The sequencing input was peripheral blood. The chain has TRBV7-2 and TRBJ2-5; D not resolved. Written as DNA, the CDR3 is TGTGCCAGCAGCTCTCAAGAGACCCAGTACTTC. It encodes CASSSQETQYF.